Listed here are 26 T cell receptor beta chains from one sample, sequenced in a study of identical twins. TCRdb independently ran MiXCR on the 5' RACE reads; one entry per CDR3 protein. The sample includes more than 1.5 million distinct CDR3 sequences, about 32% seen only once; the top ten take 0.25% to 0.3%. The sample comprised cord blood. Receptors were obtained from a newborn girl in good health.

The table lists this clonotype with a few counts. The chain employs TRBV27 and TRBJ2-7; 10 bases are shared with TRBD2. Germline CDR1 is MNHEY and CDR2 is SMNVEV (reference sequence). This CDR3 has 18 amino acids. V shed 1 base and J 1 base; nucleotides not matched to a gene: 10. CDR3 sequence reads: CASSLFGLAGADSYEQYF. Written as DNA, the CDR3 is TGTGCCAGCAGTTTATTCGGGCTAGCGGGAGCGGATTCCTACGAGCAGTACTTC.

The chain has TRBV4-2 and TRBJ2-2, with D maybe TRBD2 (7 bases). Trimming took 0 bases from V and 5 from J, leaving 13 bases between them. Germline CDR1 LGHNA, CDR2 YNFKEQ. The CDR3 extends over 16 amino acids. This chain's CDR3 is CASSQDRRGPTGELFF. The DNA for the CDR3 is TGTGCCAGCAGCCAAGATCGGCGGGGGCCGACCGGGGAGCTGTTTTTT.

A remark on this clonotype: At one end, the junction sequence differs from germline, possibly due to a read error. V and J are TRBV13 and TRBJ2-7; 8 positions match TRBD1. This CDR3 contains 14 residues. Germline V gene lookup returns CDR1 PRHDT and CDR2 FYEKMQ (reference sequence). CDR3 nucleotides: TGTGTCAGCAGCTTGGGACAGGTTTCTTACGAGCAGTACTTC. It specifies CVSSLGQVSYEQYF.

The genes are TRBV5-1 and TRBJ1-2; 7 bases line up with TRBD1. With 1 base clipped from V and 4 bases from J, the junction kept 10 bases outside the gene matches. CDR1 is SGHRS and CDR2 is YFSETQ in the germline V gene. The CDR3 is made up of 16 amino acids. The CDR3 reads CASSLFSRQGSYGYTF. The CDR3 region has the DNA TGCGCCAGCAGCTTGTTCTCGCGACAGGGTAGCTATGGCTACACCTTC.

The CDR3 here is CASRGESNIQYF. In DNA, the CDR3 is TGTGCCAGCAGGGGGGAGTCGAACATTCAGTACTTC. The chain is built from TRBV6-6 and TRBJ2-4, with D perhaps TRBD1 or TRBD2 (5 bases each). This CDR3 is 12 amino acids long. The ends were cut back, 6 bases at V and 7 bases at J, with 10 bases in the middle. Germline CDR1 reads MNHNY; CDR2 reads SVGAGI (reference sequence).

V and J are TRBV7-2 and TRBJ2-7; 8 bases line up with TRBD1. Looked up from germline, CDR1 is SGHTA and CDR2 is FQGNSA. Trimming took 5 bases from V and 7 from J; bases not matched to a gene: 10. This CDR3 is built from 14 residues. The CDR3 loop is CASSARDRSHEQYF. The DNA for the CDR3 is TGTGCCAGCAGCGCCCGGGACAGGTCCCATGAGCAGTACTTC.

This clonotype was detected only once. A much larger clonotype is one base distant, so this may be a read error. The chain uses TRBV29-1 and TRBJ2-1; no firm D call. The CDR3 sequence is 13 residues long. Trimming removed 4 bases from V and 5 bases from J, with 12 bases in between. CDR1 and CDR2 (germline): SQVTM, ANQGSEA. The CDR3 loop is CSVGPAYHNEQFF. The DNA for the CDR3 is TGCAGCGTTGGACCGGCCTACCACAATGAGCAGTTCTTC.

This clonotype has only a few counts. This chain links TRBV18 with TRBJ2-5; 9 nucleotides line up with TRBD1. The J call may be in error: the DNA end matches TRBJ2-7 better. Germline V lookup: CDR1 KGHSH, CDR2 LQKENI. This CDR3 spans 13 amino acids. The CDR3: CASSPLDRGEQYF. For the CDR3, the DNA is TGTGCCAGCTCACCACTGGACAGGGGCGAGCAGTACTTC.

This clonotype was picked up a small number of times. V gene TRBV20-1 combines with J gene TRBJ2-1; TRBD1 matches at 9 bases. V shed 6 bases, J shed 10 bases, and the junction held 16 bases outside the gene matches. In germline, CDR1 is DFQATT, CDR2 SNEGSKA (reference sequence). The CDR3 is made up of 15 amino acids. The CDR3 loop is CSALGQGNPHREQFF. The CDR3 nucleotides read TGCAGTGCCCTTGGACAGGGGAATCCACATCGGGAGCAGTTCTTC.

This clonotype has a handful of counts. V and J are TRBV4-1 and TRBJ2-2; no reliable D call. V gave up 1 base and J gave up 3 bases, with 9 bases separating them. CDR1 and CDR2 (germline): MGHRA, YSYEKL. This CDR3 has 15 residues. DNA for the CDR3: TGCGCCAGCAGCCAAGTCCGGTACGACACCGGGGAGCTGTTTTTT. Translated, it gives CASSQVRYDTGELFF.

The chain uses TRBV7-2 and TRBJ2-5; either TRBD1 or TRBD2 may fit D (5 bases each). CDR1 is SGHTA and CDR2 is FQGNSA in the germline V gene. The CDR3 is 15 residues long. With 5 bases removed from V and 5 bases from J, the gap between germline ends came to 18 bases. The CDR3 DNA is TGTGCCAGCAGCCGTTGGGGACCCACCAAGGAGACCCAGTACTTC. It specifies CASSRWGPTKETQYF.

V and J are TRBV7-8 and TRBJ1-6, with unresolved D. Germline V gene lookup returns CDR1 SGHVS and CDR2 FQNEAQ. The CDR3 runs to 15 residues. With 6 bases removed from V and 8 bases from J, the gap between germline ends came to 17 bases. The CDR3 coding sequence is TGTGCCAGCAGTTCATCCCGGGAGCAGGATTCACCCCTCCACTTT. It yields the protein CASSSSREQDSPLHF.

The chain uses TRBV29-1 and TRBJ1-4; 10 bases match TRBD1. The V gene end was trimmed by 3 bases and the J gene end by 12 bases; junction bases not matched to a gene: 7. Germline V CDR1 and CDR2: SQVTM, ANQGSEA. The CDR3 runs to 13 residues. The CDR3 spells CSVETGGRRELFF. The CDR3 DNA reads as TGCAGCGTTGAGACAGGGGGCCGGAGAGAACTGTTTTTT.

The table lists this clonotype with a few counts. The rearrangement links TRBV4-1 to TRBJ1-2; a weak D match, TRBD1 (5 bases). From germline, CDR1 is MGHRA and CDR2 YSYEKL. The V end was cut by 1 base, the J end by 0 bases, with 12 bases between. The CDR3 has 16 amino acids. The CDR3 DNA sequence: TGCGCCAGCAGCCAAGTCCCGGGGGGAGCTAACTATGGCTACACCTTC. It yields the protein CASSQVPGGANYGYTF.

Details on this clonotype: The junction departs from the called germline gene at one end, perhaps through a read error. The J gene is TRBJ1-6, the V gene TRBV7-9; D is unresolved. Germline lookup yields CDR1 SEHNR and CDR2 FQNEAQ (reference sequence). The CDR3 covers 13 residues. CDR3 protein: CASSLGLTSPLPF. CDR3 DNA: TGTGCCAGCAGCTTAGGCCTTACTTCACCCCTCCCCTTT.

On this clonotype itself: This sequence may be a read error, since a much larger clone differs from it by one base. The chain carries TRBV20-1 and TRBJ2-5; D not certain. The CDR3 loop spans 11 amino acids. The ends were cut back, 3 bases at V and 6 bases at J, with 8 bases in the middle. Germline CDR1 and CDR2: DFQATT and SNEGSKA (reference sequence). The CDR3: CSASEGKTQYF. The DNA for the CDR3 is TGCAGTGCTAGTGAAGGGAAGACCCAGTACTTC.

This clonotype was counted a few times. This chain joins TRBV24-1 and TRBJ2-3, with 11 bases fitting TRBD2. V lost 2 bases, J lost 2 bases, and 5 bases stayed unmatched. The germline CDR1 and CDR2 sequences are KGHDR and SFDVKD. There are 17 residues in the CDR3. CDR3 sequence reads: CATSDSGTSGFTDTQYF. CDR3 DNA: TGTGCCACCAGTGATTCCGGGACTAGCGGTTTCACAGATACGCAGTATTTT.

The chain employs TRBV4-2 and TRBJ1-4; 10 bases map to TRBD1. V was clipped by 3 bases and J by 8 bases; unmatched bases: 6. Germline CDR1 and CDR2: LGHNA and YNFKEQ. There are 15 residues in the CDR3. DNA of the CDR3: TGTGCCAGCAGCCAGGGGACAGGGGAGGGGGAAAAACTGTTTTTT. Translated, it gives CASSQGTGEGEKLFF.

CDR3 sequence: CASSLEYSSHGYTF. In DNA, the CDR3 is TGTGCCAGCAGTTTAGAGTACAGCTCCCATGGCTACACCTTC. This chain joins TRBV12-3 or TRBV12-4 and TRBJ1-2; no definite D call. This CDR3 comprises 14 residues. The ends were cut back, 1 base at V and 6 bases at J, with 12 bases in the middle.

This clonotype was counted ten times or more. This sequence joins TRBV25-1 and TRBJ2-7, with D tentatively TRBD1 (5 bases). This CDR3 has 11 amino acids. V lost 9 bases and J lost 5, with 11 bases in between. Germline values: CDR1 MGHDK, CDR2 SYGVNS. CDR3 in DNA: TGTGCCAGTCGCCAGGGCGACGAGCAGTACTTC. This translates into CASRQGDEQYF.

J is TRBJ1-1 and V is TRBV4-1; perhaps TRBD1 as D (5 bases). Germline lookup yields CDR1 MGHRA and CDR2 YSYEKL. This CDR3 has 14 residues. Trimming shortened V by 3 bases and J by 3 bases, and 11 bases separated the two germline ends. The CDR3 DNA is TGCGCCAGCAGCCAGGGCCCGGGACACACTGAAGCTTTCTTT. This codes for CASSQGPGHTEAFF.

This clonotype has a count of ten or more. This CDR3 reads CSVAAGGPNNEQFF. The CDR3 coding sequence is TGCAGCGTTGCAGCGGGAGGGCCCAACAATGAGCAGTTCTTC. The chain carries TRBV29-1 and TRBJ2-1; the match to TRBD2 covers 10 bases. V lost 4 bases to trimming and J lost 5 bases; unmatched junction nucleotides: 5. The CDR3 runs 14 residues. Germline-derived CDR1 and CDR2 are SQVTM and ANQGSEA.

The rearrangement uses TRBV29-1 and TRBJ2-4; D tentatively fits TRBD1 or TRBD2 (6 bases each). The end of the DNA aligns better with TRBJ2-7, so the J call may be wrong. Germline V gene lookup returns CDR1 SQVTM and CDR2 ANQGSEA. This CDR3 contains 15 residues. CDR3 DNA sequence: TGCAGCGTTGAAGGGACGGGGGAAGGGGGTTACGAGCAGTACTTC. Amino acid sequence: CSVEGTGEGGYEQYF.

This clonotype was recorded many times. The V call is TRBV2, the J call TRBJ2-4, with D possibly TRBD1 on 5 matching bases. Trimming left V 7 bases short and J 1 base short, with 11 bases between. Germline V gene lookup returns CDR1 SNHLY and CDR2 FYNNEI. CDR3 size: 14 residues. The CDR3 DNA is TGTGCCAGCAAGTACAGGCAGGCCAAAAACATTCAGTACTTC. Encoded protein: CASKYRQAKNIQYF.

The gene calls are TRBV21-1 and TRBJ1-2; the D call in the table, TRBD1, was not verified against the DNA. TRBV21-1 is shown as a pseudogene. The CDR3 contains 18 residues. DNA of the CDR3: TGTGCCAGCAGCAAAGCTTATCCGGGAAACCTCGTCCCCGGTGGCTACACCTTC. Translating gives CASSKAYPGNLVPGGYTF.

The gene calls are TRBV6-8 and TRBJ2-5; 11 positions match TRBD2. CDR3 size: 15 residues. Germline V gives CDR1 MNHGY, CDR2 SAAAGT. Trimming removed 9 bases from V and 0 bases from J; junction bases left unmatched: 6. The CDR3 bases are TGTGCCAGGGGAGCTAGCGGGAGGTACCAAGAGACCCAGTACTTC. It codes for CARGASGRYQETQYF.